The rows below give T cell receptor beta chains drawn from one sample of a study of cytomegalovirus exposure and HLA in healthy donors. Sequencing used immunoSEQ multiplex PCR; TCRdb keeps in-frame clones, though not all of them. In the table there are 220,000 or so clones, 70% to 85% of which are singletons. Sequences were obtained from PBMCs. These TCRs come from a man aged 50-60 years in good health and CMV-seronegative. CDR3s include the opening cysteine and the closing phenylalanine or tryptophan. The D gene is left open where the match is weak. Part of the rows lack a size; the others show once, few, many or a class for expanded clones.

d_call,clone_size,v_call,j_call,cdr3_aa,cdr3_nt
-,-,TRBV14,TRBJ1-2,CASRRAGSIYGYTF,TGTGCCAGTAGGAGGGCAGGGTCTATCTATGGCTACACCTTC
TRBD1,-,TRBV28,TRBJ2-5,CASSGTEETQYF,TGTGCCAGCAGTGGGACAGAAGAGACCCAGTACTTC
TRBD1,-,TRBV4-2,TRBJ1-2,CASSLRDRLYNYGYTF,TGTGCCAGCAGCCTAAGGGACAGGCTTTATAACTATGGCTACACCTTC
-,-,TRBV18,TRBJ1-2,CASSPAVRAGPYGYTF,TGTGCCAGCTCACCCGCAGTGAGGGCAGGACCCTATGGCTACACCTTC
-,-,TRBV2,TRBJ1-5,CASSVFLAGQSPQHF,TGTGCCAGCAGTGTATTCTTGGCAGGCCAGTCGCCCCAGCATTTT
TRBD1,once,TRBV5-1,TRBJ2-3,CASRPLGGGTDTQYF,TGCGCCAGCAGACCCCTAGGGGGCGGGACAGATACGCAGTATTTT
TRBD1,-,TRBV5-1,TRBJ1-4,CASSLTGGNEKLFF,TGCGCCAGCAGCTTGACAGGGGGTAATGAAAAACTGTTTTTT
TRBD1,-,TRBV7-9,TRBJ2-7,CASSLETGGPEQYF,TGTGCCAGCAGCTTGGAGACAGGGGGTCCCGAGCAGTACTTC
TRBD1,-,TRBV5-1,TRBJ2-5,CASSLGQGARETQYF,TGCGCCAGCAGCTTGGGGCAGGGGGCGCGGGAGACCCAGTACTTC
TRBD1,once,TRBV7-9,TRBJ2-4,CASSLRPGGEGNIQYF,TGTGCCAGCAGCTTAAGGCCAGGGGGCGAGGGGAACATTCAGTACTTC
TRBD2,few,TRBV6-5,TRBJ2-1,CASRRAGGRNEQFF,TGTGCCAGCAGACGAGCGGGAGGGCGCAATGAGCAGTTCTTC
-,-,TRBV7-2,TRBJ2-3,CASSTSYTDTQYF,TGTGCCAGCAGCACCTCCTACACAGATACGCAGTATTTT
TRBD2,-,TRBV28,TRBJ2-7,CASSPVSSGRQYEQYF,TGTGCCAGCAGTCCCGTATCTAGCGGGAGACAGTACGAGCAGTACTTC
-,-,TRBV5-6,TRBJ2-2,CASSLVGRVGTGELFF,TGTGCCAGCAGCTTGGTCGGCCGGGTCGGTACCGGGGAGCTGTTTTTT
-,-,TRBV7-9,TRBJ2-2,CASSPTGGELFF,TGTGCCAGCAGCCCCACAGGAGGGGAGCTGTTTTTT
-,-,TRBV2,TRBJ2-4,CASIQELAKNIQYF,TGTGCCAGCATACAGGAACTAGCCAAAAACATTCAGTACTTC
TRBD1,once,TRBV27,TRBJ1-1,CASSSPPGTVNTEAFF,TGTGCCAGCAGTTCACCACCCGGGACAGTGAACACTGAAGCTTTCTTT
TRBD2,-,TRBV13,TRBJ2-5,CASSYSGSGEETQYF,TGTGCCAGCAGCTACAGCGGGAGTGGAGAAGAGACCCAGTACTTC
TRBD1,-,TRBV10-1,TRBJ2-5,CASSAGQGPQETQYF,TGCGCCAGCAGCGCAGGACAGGGCCCCCAAGAGACCCAGTACTTC
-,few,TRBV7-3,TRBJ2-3,CASSLRGPRDTQYF,TGTGCCAGCAGCTTAAGGGGCCCGCGGGATACGCAGTATTTT
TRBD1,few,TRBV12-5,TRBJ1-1,CASGLWSGQGNTEAFF,TGTGCTAGTGGTTTGTGGTCGGGACAGGGGAACACTGAAGCTTTCTTT
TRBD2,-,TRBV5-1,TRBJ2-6,CASSPGGSSGANVLTF,TGCGCCAGCAGCCCGGGAGGTAGCTCTGGGGCCAACGTCCTGACTTTC
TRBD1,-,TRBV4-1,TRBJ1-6,CASSQPRDRNSPLHF,TGCGCCAGCAGCCAGCCCCGGGACAGGAATTCACCCCTCCACTTT
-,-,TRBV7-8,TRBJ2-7,CASSLPGQSYEQYF,TGTGCCAGCAGCTTACCGGGACAATCCTACGAGCAGTACTTC
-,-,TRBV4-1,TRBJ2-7,CASSQAGLSYEQYF,TGCGCCAGCAGCCAAGCTGGACTCTCCTACGAGCAGTACTTC
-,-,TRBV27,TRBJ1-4,CASSLWGATNEKLFF,TGTGCCAGCAGTTTATGGGGAGCAACTAATGAAAAACTGTTTTTT
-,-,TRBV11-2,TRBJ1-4,CASSLGAANEKLFF,TGTGCCAGCAGCTTAGGGGCCGCTAATGAAAAACTGTTTTTT
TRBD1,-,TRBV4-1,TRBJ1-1,CASSQEGTGGLVNTEAFF,TGCGCCAGCAGCCAAGAGGGGACAGGGGGATTGGTGAACACTGAAGCTTTCTTT
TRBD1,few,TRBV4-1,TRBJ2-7,CASSQGTGGTYEQYF,TGCGCCAGCAGCCAAGGGACAGGGGGAACCTACGAGCAGTACTTC
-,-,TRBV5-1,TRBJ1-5,CASSLVAGINQPQHF,TGCGCCAGCAGCTTGGTGGCAGGTATCAATCAGCCCCAGCATTTT
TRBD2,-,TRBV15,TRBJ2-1,CATRLAGGNEQFF,TGTGCCACTAGACTAGCGGGGGGCAATGAGCAGTTCTTC
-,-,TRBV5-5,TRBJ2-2,CASSLQERLGELFF,TGTGCCAGCAGCTTACAGGAGCGTCTCGGGGAGCTGTTTTTT
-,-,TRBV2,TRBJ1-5,CASSGEVSQPQHF,TGTGCCAGCTCCGGAGAAGTTAGTCAGCCCCAGCATTTT